This entry concerns a single T cell receptor beta chain. Its target is not known. PCR involved 60 Vbeta and 13 Jbeta primers. The method was immunoSEQ multiplex PCR; TCRdb's version includes in-frame clones alone and lacks a portion of them. The listing records approximately 110,000 clones. This specimen belongs to a study of cytomegalovirus exposure and HLA in healthy donors. The study's findings and limits: Confirmation was obtained in vitro that a few CMV-associated chains are specific for CMV antigens. In a later analysis, CMV-associated beta chains were mostly HLA-associated, it appeared.

This CDR3 comprises 15 residues. J was trimmed by 7 bases and V by 5 bases; bases with no gene match: 10. Germline values: CDR1 MNHNY, CDR2 SVGAGI (reference sequence). This receptor was identified in a man younger than 35 in good health and CMV-seronegative. The rearrangement links TRBV6-6 to TRBJ2-2, with TRBD2 matching over 7 bases. The sample consisted of PBMCs. CDR3 DNA sequence: TGTGCCAGCAGTCTCGGACTAGGGGCTCACGGGGAGCTGTTTTTT. Residues: CASSLGLGAHGELFF.